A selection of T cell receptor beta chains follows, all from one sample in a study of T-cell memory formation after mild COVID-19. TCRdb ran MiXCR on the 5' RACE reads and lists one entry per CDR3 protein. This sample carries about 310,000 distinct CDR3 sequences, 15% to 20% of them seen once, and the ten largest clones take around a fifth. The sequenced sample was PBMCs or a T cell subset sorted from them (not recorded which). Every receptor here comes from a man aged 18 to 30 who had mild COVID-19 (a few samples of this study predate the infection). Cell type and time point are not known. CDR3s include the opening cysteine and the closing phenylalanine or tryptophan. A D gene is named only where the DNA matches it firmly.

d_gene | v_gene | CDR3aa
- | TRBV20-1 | CSARVPLAAYNEQFF
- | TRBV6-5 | CASSYRPDTDTQYF
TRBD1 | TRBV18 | CASSSRQGGRTQYF
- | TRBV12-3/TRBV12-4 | CASSLGTPEQFF
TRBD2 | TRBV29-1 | CSVDGTSGGQLQETQYF
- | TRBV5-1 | CASSLRAGGKTEAFF
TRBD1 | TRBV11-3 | CASSRTGASNTGELFF
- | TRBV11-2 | CASSFLGGSSPLHF
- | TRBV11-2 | CASSWRTTQETQYF
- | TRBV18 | CASSPFAANYGYTF
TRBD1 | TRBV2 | CASSERTGYSEAFF
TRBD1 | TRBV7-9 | CASSSRQGNEAFF
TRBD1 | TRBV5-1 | CASSLMSGGNPEAFF
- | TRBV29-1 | CSVAWGLSNQPQHF
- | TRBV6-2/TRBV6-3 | CASSYMGLLSDEQFF
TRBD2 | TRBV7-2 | CASSFSGVITGELFF
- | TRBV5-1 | CASSKEDTEAFF
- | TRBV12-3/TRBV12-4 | CASSLSGIAEQYF
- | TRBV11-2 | CASGGTALGTDTQYF
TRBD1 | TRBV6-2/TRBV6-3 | CASIPTPGQGLFF
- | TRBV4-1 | CASSLRPSDSADTQYF
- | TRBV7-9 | CASNPRGAGELFF
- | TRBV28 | CASSYRALGRADTGELFF
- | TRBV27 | CASRGVAETQYF
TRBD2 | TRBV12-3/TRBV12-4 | CATTSGTSGGEQYF
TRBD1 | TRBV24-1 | CATSDSRQGGNTIYF
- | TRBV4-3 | CASSQLNGGSPLHF
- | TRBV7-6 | CASSLSGRGYTDTQYF
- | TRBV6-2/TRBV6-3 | CASSYPGSLRNEQFF
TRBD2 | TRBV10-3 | CAISESLAGTPQETQYF
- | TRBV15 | CATSRAGWGFTEAFF
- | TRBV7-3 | CASSLRASGGTDTQYF
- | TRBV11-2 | CASSSAFRATGELFF
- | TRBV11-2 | CASSLVDGWEQFF
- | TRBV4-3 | CASSQGETGAHLNEQFF
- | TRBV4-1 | CASSLLIRYTEAFF
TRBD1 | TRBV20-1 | CSAYKGQGVNEQFF
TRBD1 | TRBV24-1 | CATAGQGPYNEQFF
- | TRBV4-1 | CASSQETRRPGELFF
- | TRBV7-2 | CASSFRNRGYTF
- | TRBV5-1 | CASSLLSRGTYEQYF
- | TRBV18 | CASSPSIGGARGNQPQHF